This T cell receptor (beta chain) comes out of a study of T cell repertoires in cytomegalovirus infection. Study-wide background: Signatures in public TCR beta sequences pointed to both CMV infection and matching HLA type.

TCRdb reprocessed the reads via MiXCR and lists one record per CDR3 protein. The data contain some 450,000 distinct CDR3 sequences, about a third of them singletons. Between the trimmed V and J ends, which lost 5 bases and 0 bases, there was a span of 9 bases. From germline, CDR1 is SGHRS and CDR2 YFSETQ. The CDR3 contains 15 residues. Study-level findings and limits: Cumulative public TCR beta family frequency identified CMV carriers with the relevant HLA. It was HLA-C-restricted CMV-specific TCR beta clonotypes that dominated the response ex vivo.

A note on this clonotype: Its antigen remains unknown.

The sequenced material came from PBMCs. The chain has TRBV5-1 and TRBJ2-6; D is unclear. The clonotype comes from a human donor in good health (CMV status not recorded). Some clones in this sample may be carry-over from other donors' samples. CDR3 amino acids: CASRDSFSGANVLTF. CDR3 DNA: TGCGCCAGCAGAGACTCGTTCTCTGGGGCCAACGTCCTGACTTTC.